These 30 T cell receptor beta chains were all obtained from the same sample, sequenced in a study of cytomegalovirus exposure and HLA in healthy donors. The PCR ran on 60 Vbeta and 13 Jbeta primers. Libraries were prepared by immunoSEQ multiplex PCR; TCRdb keeps only in-frame clonotypes and omits some of them. This sample yields some 170,000 clones, of which 80% are seen a single time; 9.5% to 10% belongs to the top ten. Sequenced sample: PBMCs. The receptors here all came from a man between 18 and 35 years old in good health and CMV-seropositive.

This clone has more than one count but fewer than ten. The V and J genes are TRBV6-1 and TRBJ1-2; D unclear. Trimming removed 2 bases at V and 2 bases at J, with 6 bases between. This CDR3 is built from 13 residues. CDR1 MNHNS and CDR2 SASEGT come from the germline V gene. The CDR3 DNA sequence: TGTGCCAGCAGTGAAACCAGGAACTATGGCTACACCTTC. Translating gives CASSETRNYGYTF.

This chain connects TRBV2 to TRBJ2-5, with 11 bases identical to TRBD2. Germline CDR1 SNHLY, CDR2 FYNNEI. The CDR3 spans 15 residues. Trimming took 4 bases from V and 4 from J; bases not matched to a gene: 5. The chain's CDR3 is CASSAGLAARETQYF. The CDR3 DNA reads TGTGCCAGCAGTGCGGGACTAGCGGCGCGAGAGACCCAGTACTTC.

The CDR3 protein is CASSVAPGGSYEQYF. CDR3 bases: TGTGCCAGCAGCGTAGCCCCAGGGGGCTCCTACGAGCAGTACTTC. The rearrangement uses TRBV9 and TRBJ2-7, with TRBD1 identical over 7 bases. CDR3 length: 15 amino acids. V lost 0 bases to trimming and J lost 0 bases; unmatched junction nucleotides: 3. The germline gives CDR1 SGDLS, CDR2 YYNGEE.

The chain employs TRBV7-2 and TRBJ1-4, with D possibly TRBD1 on 6 matching bases. V lost 3 bases to trimming and J lost 7 bases, with 18 bases between them. The CDR3 extends over 16 amino acids. Germline CDR1 SGHTA, CDR2 FQGNSA. CDR3 DNA sequence: TGTGCCAGCAGCTTGCCCGGACAGCGATGGAGTGAAAAACTGTTTTTT. Its translation: CASSLPGQRWSEKLFF.

The chain links TRBV2 to TRBJ2-5, with a possible D match to TRBD1 (6 bases). The V end lost 7 bases, the J end lost 5 bases, and 23 bases lay between the germline ends. Germline CDR1 SNHLY, CDR2 FYNNEI. This CDR3 is built from 16 residues. The DNA for the CDR3 is TGTGCCAGCACTGACCCCCCCCTAGGGGGTTGGGAGACCCAGTACTTC. Protein product: CASTDPPLGGWETQYF.

The V gene is TRBV15, the J gene TRBJ2-7; 7 bases agree with TRBD1. CDR3 length: 14 amino acids. V gave up 0 bases and J gave up 7 bases; unmatched junction bases: 6. Germline CDR1 LNHNV, CDR2 YYDKDF (reference sequence). The CDR3 spells CATSRDRQGWEQYF. The CDR3 DNA reads as TGTGCCACCAGCAGAGACAGACAGGGCTGGGAGCAGTACTTC.

The chain has TRBV10-1 and TRBJ2-2; D perhaps matches TRBD1 (6 bases). Germline loops: CDR1 WNHNN, CDR2 SYGVQD (reference sequence). There are 16 residues in the CDR3. V was clipped by 3 bases and J by 6 bases, with 17 bases between them. This CDR3 reads CASSDPTWDTSGELFF. CDR3 sequence (DNA): TGCGCCAGCAGTGACCCTACCTGGGACACGTCCGGGGAGCTGTTTTTT.

The chain combines TRBV7-9 with TRBJ2-7; D unresolved. V dropped 3 bases and J dropped 2 bases, with 5 bases sitting between them. The germline V gene encodes CDR1 SEHNR and CDR2 FQNEAQ (reference sequence). The CDR3 sequence is 12 residues long. CDR3 protein: CASSFQAYEQYF. In DNA form, the CDR3 reads TGTGCCAGCAGCTTTCAGGCCTACGAGCAGTACTTC. Full variable domain (outside the CDR3, taken from reference TRBV7-9 and TRBJ2-7): DTGVSQNPRHKITKRGQNVTFRCDPISEHNRLYWYRQTLGQGPEFLTYFQNEAQLEKSRLLSDRFSAERPKGSFSTLEIQRTEQGDSAMYLCASSFQAYEQYFGPGTRLTVT.

This chain connects TRBV5-1 to TRBJ2-6; 8 bases agree with TRBD1. The CDR3 covers 16 residues. From germline, CDR1 is SGHRS and CDR2 YFSETQ. V lost 3 bases to trimming and J lost 2 bases; unmatched junction nucleotides: 4. The chain's CDR3 is CASSWRTGTGANVLTF. Written as DNA, the CDR3 is TGCGCCAGCAGCTGGAGGACAGGGACTGGGGCCAACGTCCTGACTTTC.

The V gene is TRBV6-1, the J gene TRBJ1-5; D gene unclear. The V gene lost 2 bases and the J gene lost 2 bases, with 10 bases spanning the gap. Germline-derived CDR1 and CDR2 are MNHNS and SASEGT. The CDR3 spans 15 residues. The CDR3 loop reads CASSERREGNQPQHF. CDR3 bases: TGTGCCAGCAGTGAACGGAGAGAGGGCAATCAGCCCCAGCATTTT.

This chain joins TRBV4-1 and TRBJ1-4; tentative D call: TRBD1 (6 bases). Trimming removed 1 base from V and 10 bases from J, with 16 bases in between. The CDR3 contains 15 residues. In germline, CDR1 is MGHRA, CDR2 YSYEKL. In DNA, the CDR3 is TGCGCCAGCAGCCAAGTCCAGGGGTCAAGAGGAAAACTGTTTTTT. It yields the protein CASSQVQGSRGKLFF.

This chain uses TRBV6-1 with TRBJ1-6, with 7 positions matching TRBD1. This CDR3 is 15 amino acids long. V lost 4 bases, J lost 5 bases, and 5 bases stayed unmatched. Germline assignment: CDR1 MNHNS and CDR2 SASEGT. CDR3 DNA: TGTGCCAGCAGTGCCCAAGGGACAGATAATTCACCCCTCCACTTT. Amino acids: CASSAQGTDNSPLHF.

This chain joins TRBV5-6 and TRBJ2-3, with D maybe TRBD2 (6 bases). The germline V and J ends were trimmed by 6 bases and 3 bases, with 23 bases remaining between them. Germline CDR1 reads SGHDT; CDR2 reads YYEEEE. CDR3 length: 17 amino acids. As DNA, the CDR3 is TGTGCCAGCACCGAGGTGCCGGGACTGCGTCTTACAGATACGCAGTATTTT. This sequence encodes CASTEVPGLRLTDTQYF. Full variable domain (rest looked up from reference TRBV5-6 and TRBJ2-3): DAGVTQSPTHLIKTRGQQVTLRCSPKSGHDTVSWYQQALGQGPQFIFQYYEEEERQRGNFPDRFSGHQFPNYSSELNVNALLLGDSALYLCASTEVPGLRLTDTQYFGPGTRLTVL.

As for this clone: The junction departs from the called germline gene at one end, perhaps through a read error. This chain connects TRBV6-1 to TRBJ1-1; D unresolved. CDR1 is MNHNS, CDR2 SASEGT, per germline. The CDR3 is 12 amino acids. CDR3 nucleotide sequence: TGTGCCAGCAGTGAAGGTAGAACTGAAGTTTTCTTT. Translated: CASSEGRTEVFF.

J is TRBJ2-5 and V is TRBV14, with 7 bases matching TRBD2. The CDR3 has 15 residues. Germline V gives CDR1 SGHDN, CDR2 FVKESK. V trimming: 3 bases; J trimming: 4 bases; junction bases outside the gene matches: 8. CDR3 sequence reads: CASSHRRGRGETQYF. CDR3 DNA: TGTGCCAGCAGCCACCGGAGAGGGAGGGGAGAGACCCAGTACTTC.

The V call is TRBV15, the J call TRBJ2-1; D is uncertain. The V and J ends lost 9 bases and 4 bases respectively, with 16 bases between them. CDR1 is LNHNV, CDR2 YYDKDF, per germline (reference sequence). The CDR3 is 14 residues long. This CDR3 reads CATGTSPLYNEQFF. CDR3 in DNA: TGTGCCACGGGCACTTCGCCCCTTTACAATGAGCAGTTCTTC.

CDR3 amino acids: CASSQGRTEAFF. The CDR3 DNA reads TGTGCCAGCAGCCAGGGGCGTACTGAAGCTTTCTTT. The gene calls are TRBV6-1 and TRBJ1-1, with a weak D call TRBD1 (6 bases). The CDR3 spans 12 residues. In germline, CDR1 is MNHNS, CDR2 SASEGT. Trimming left V 6 bases short and J 5 bases short, with 10 bases between.

The CDR3 region is CASRVPGVDTQYF. The CDR3 DNA sequence: TGTGCCAGTCGGGTTCCGGGAGTTGATACGCAGTATTTT. The chain recombines TRBV19 with TRBJ2-3; weak D call: TRBD2 (6 bases). The V end lost 8 bases, the J end lost 6 bases, and 15 bases lay between the germline ends. The CDR3 runs 13 residues. CDR1 and CDR2 (germline): LNHDA, SQIVND (reference sequence).

The CDR3 DNA is TGTGCCAGTAGTATAGCCGGTAGCGGGAGAGAGAATGAGCAGTTCTTC. Its translation: CASSIAGSGRENEQFF. The V gene is TRBV19, the J gene TRBJ2-1, with TRBD2 identical over 9 bases. With V trimmed by 1 base and J by 7 bases, 8 bases remained unmatched. This CDR3 comprises 16 residues. The germline V gene encodes CDR1 LNHDA and CDR2 SQIVND (reference sequence).

The chain combines TRBV4-1 with TRBJ2-7, with 7 nucleotides matching TRBD2. CDR1 is MGHRA and CDR2 is YSYEKL in the germline V gene. V lost 3 bases, J lost 3 bases, and 8 bases stayed unmatched. The CDR3 consists of 15 residues. CDR3 in amino acids: CASSHQLALGYEQYF. CDR3 DNA: TGCGCCAGCAGCCACCAACTAGCGCTGGGCTACGAGCAGTACTTC.

V and J are TRBV2 and TRBJ2-2, with 7 bases that match TRBD1. V dropped 6 bases and J dropped 4; count of bases not matched to a gene: 2. The CDR3 has 13 amino acids. Germline CDR1 and CDR2: SNHLY and FYNNEI. The CDR3 region is CASSGQATGELFF. CDR3 sequence (DNA): TGTGCCAGCAGCGGACAGGCCACCGGGGAGCTGTTTTTT.

The chain is built from TRBV5-5 and TRBJ2-2; 8 bases are shared with TRBD2. There are 13 residues in the CDR3. The V gene end was trimmed by 6 bases and the J gene end by 5 bases; junction bases not matched to a gene: 3. The germline CDR1 and CDR2 sequences are SGHKS and YYEKEE (reference sequence). The CDR3 nucleotides read TGTGCCAGCAACCGGGGGGGAACCGGGGAGCTGTTTTTT. Translation gives CASNRGGTGELFF.

J is TRBJ2-2 and V is TRBV5-6; TRBD2 matches at 8 bases. CDR1 and CDR2 from the germline V gene are SGHDT and YYEEEE. This CDR3 region has 16 residues. J lost 2 bases, V lost 5 bases, and 8 bases had no gene match. In DNA form, the CDR3 reads TGTGCCAGCAGTCTAAGCGGGGGCCTTAACACCGGGGAGCTGTTTTTT. Encoded protein: CASSLSGGLNTGELFF.

The V and J genes are TRBV6-1 and TRBJ1-6; D not resolved. V dropped 7 bases and J dropped 7 bases, with 14 bases sitting between them. The CDR3 loop spans 14 amino acids. The germline CDR1 and CDR2 sequences are MNHNS and SASEGT. The CDR3 protein is CASTLRAGNSPLHF. The CDR3 nucleotides read TGTGCCAGCACTCTGCGGGCGGGGAATTCACCCCTCCACTTT.

V and J are TRBV7-9 and TRBJ1-2; 9 nucleotides line up with TRBD1. This CDR3 has 17 residues. Germline V gene lookup returns CDR1 SEHNR and CDR2 FQNEAQ (reference sequence). Losses at the gene ends were 4 bases for V and 2 bases for J; bases not matched to a gene: 11. CDR3 sequence (DNA): TGTGCCAGCAGCTCCGCAGGGACAGGGAGTTGGAACTATGGCTACACCTTC. It specifies CASSSAGTGSWNYGYTF.

This clone was recorded a few times. The chain has TRBV7-9 and TRBJ1-2; D is unclear. Germline CDR1 is SEHNR and CDR2 is FQNEAQ (reference sequence). The CDR3 extends over 12 amino acids. V was shortened by 6 bases and J by 5 bases, with 10 bases between the two germline ends. The CDR3 nucleotides are TGTGCCAGCAGTTCAGCGGGTTATGGCTACACCTTC. As protein: CASSSAGYGYTF.

The V gene is TRBV19, the J gene TRBJ2-7, with D perhaps matching TRBD1 (5 bases). Trimming shortened V by 4 bases and J by 3 bases, and 13 bases separated the two germline ends. CDR1 LNHDA and CDR2 SQIVND come from the germline V gene (reference sequence). The CDR3 is made up of 14 amino acids. This chain's CDR3 is CASSTRAGRYEQYF. Here the CDR3 DNA reads TGTGCCAGTAGTACTAGGGCAGGGCGCTACGAGCAGTACTTC.

This chain connects TRBV27 to TRBJ2-7, with 9 bases identical to TRBD2. The V segment lost 0 bases and the J segment 1 base; nucleotides outside the gene matches: 7. This CDR3 comprises 17 residues. CDR1 is MNHEY, CDR2 SMNVEV, per germline (reference sequence). The CDR3 DNA is TGTGCCAGCAGTTTATCCATTCGGCGGGAGGGATCCTACGAGCAGTACTTC. Translated: CASSLSIRREGSYEQYF.

The chain has TRBV15 and TRBJ1-1; D possibly corresponds to TRBD1 (5 bases). Trimming removed 3 bases from V and 0 bases from J, with 8 bases in between. Germline assignment: CDR1 LNHNV and CDR2 YYDKDF (reference sequence). CDR3 length equals 14 residues. CDR3 amino acids: CATSRTVMNTEAFF. The CDR3 DNA sequence: TGTGCCACCAGCAGGACAGTCATGAACACTGAAGCTTTCTTT.

This rearrangement joins TRBV29-1 to TRBJ2-2; 9 bases line up with TRBD1. Germline values: CDR1 SQVTM, CDR2 ANQGSEA. CDR3 length: 14 amino acids. V was clipped by 3 bases and J by 7 bases; unmatched bases: 6. The CDR3 sequence is CSVEETGGFGELFF. CDR3 DNA: TGCAGCGTTGAGGAGACAGGGGGATTCGGGGAGCTGTTTTTT.